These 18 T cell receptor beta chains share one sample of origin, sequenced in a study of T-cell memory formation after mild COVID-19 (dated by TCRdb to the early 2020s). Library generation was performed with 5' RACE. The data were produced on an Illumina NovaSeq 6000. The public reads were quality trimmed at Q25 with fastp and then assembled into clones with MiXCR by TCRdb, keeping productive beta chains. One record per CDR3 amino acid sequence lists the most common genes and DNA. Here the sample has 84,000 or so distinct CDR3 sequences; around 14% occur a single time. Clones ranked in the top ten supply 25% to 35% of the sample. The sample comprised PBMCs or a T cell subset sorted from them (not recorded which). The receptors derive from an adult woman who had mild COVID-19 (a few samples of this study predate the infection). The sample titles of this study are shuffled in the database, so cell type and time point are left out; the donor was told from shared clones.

Written as DNA, the CDR3 is TGTGCCAGCAGCTTTGGCGGGAACACTGAAGCTTTCTTT. This gives the protein CASSFGGNTEAFF. V is TRBV11-2 and J is TRBJ1-1, with D hard to call. This CDR3 region has 13 residues. Germline loops: CDR1 SGHAT, CDR2 FQNNGV. V was trimmed by 3 bases and J by 1 base, leaving 6 bases between them. Supplemented by reference TRBV11-2 and TRBJ1-1, the full variable domain reads EAGVAQSPRYKIIEKRQSVAFWCNPISGHATLYWYQQILGQGPKLLIQFQNNGVVDDSQLPKDRFSAERLKGVDSTLKIQPAKLEDSAVYLCASSFGGNTEAFFGQGTRLTVV.

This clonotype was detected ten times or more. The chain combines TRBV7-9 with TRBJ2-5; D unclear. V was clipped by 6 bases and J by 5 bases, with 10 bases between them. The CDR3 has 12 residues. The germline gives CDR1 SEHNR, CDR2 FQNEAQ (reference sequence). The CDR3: CASSPNWETQYF. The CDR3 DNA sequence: TGTGCCAGCAGTCCTAACTGGGAGACCCAGTACTTC.

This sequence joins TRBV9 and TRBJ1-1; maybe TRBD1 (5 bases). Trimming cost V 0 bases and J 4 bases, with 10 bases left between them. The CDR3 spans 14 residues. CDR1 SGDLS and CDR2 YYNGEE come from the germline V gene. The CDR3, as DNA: TGTGCCAGCAGCGTAGGGGACGGGACCACTGAAGCTTTCTTT. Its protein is CASSVGDGTTEAFF.

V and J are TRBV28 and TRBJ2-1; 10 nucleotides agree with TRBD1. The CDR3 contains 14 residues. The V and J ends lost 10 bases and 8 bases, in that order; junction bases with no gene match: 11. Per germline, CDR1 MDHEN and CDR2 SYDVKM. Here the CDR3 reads CAISDRGVIYEQFF. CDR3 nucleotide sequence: TGTGCCATCTCGGACAGGGGGGTCATCTATGAGCAGTTCTTC.

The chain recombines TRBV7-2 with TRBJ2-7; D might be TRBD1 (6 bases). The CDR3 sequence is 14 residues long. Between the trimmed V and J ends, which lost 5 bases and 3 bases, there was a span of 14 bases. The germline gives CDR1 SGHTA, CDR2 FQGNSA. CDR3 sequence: CASSAPGAFYEQYF. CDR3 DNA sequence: TGTGCCAGCAGCGCCCCAGGGGCCTTCTACGAGCAGTACTTC.

The CDR3 here is CASSLSWVEPSSYEQYF. In DNA form, the CDR3 reads TGTGCCAGCAGCCTGTCGTGGGTTGAACCTAGCTCCTACGAGCAGTACTTC. The rearrangement uses TRBV7-9 and TRBJ2-7, with unresolved D. The CDR3 consists of 17 residues. The germline V gene has CDR1 SEHNR and CDR2 FQNEAQ (reference sequence). V was shortened by 5 bases and J by 0 bases, with 20 bases between the two germline ends.

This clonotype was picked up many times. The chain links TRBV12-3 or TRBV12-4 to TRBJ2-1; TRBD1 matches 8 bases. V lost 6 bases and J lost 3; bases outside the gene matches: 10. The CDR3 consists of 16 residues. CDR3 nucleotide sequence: TGTGCCAGCAGCCCTGCTCGGGGACAGGTCTACAATGAGCAGTTCTTC. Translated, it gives CASSPARGQVYNEQFF.

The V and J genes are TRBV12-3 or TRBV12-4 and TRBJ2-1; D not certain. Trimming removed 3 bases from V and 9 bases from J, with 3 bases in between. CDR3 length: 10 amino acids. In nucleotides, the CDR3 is TGTGCCAGCAGTTTTAGTGAGCAGTTCTTC. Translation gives CASSFSEQFF.

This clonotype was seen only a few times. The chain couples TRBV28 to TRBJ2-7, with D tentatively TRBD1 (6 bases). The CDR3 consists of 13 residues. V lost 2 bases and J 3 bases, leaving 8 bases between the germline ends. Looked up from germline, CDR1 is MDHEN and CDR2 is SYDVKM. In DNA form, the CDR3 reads TGTGCCAGCAGTTTAAACAGGGACTACGAGCAGTACTTC. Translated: CASSLNRDYEQYF.

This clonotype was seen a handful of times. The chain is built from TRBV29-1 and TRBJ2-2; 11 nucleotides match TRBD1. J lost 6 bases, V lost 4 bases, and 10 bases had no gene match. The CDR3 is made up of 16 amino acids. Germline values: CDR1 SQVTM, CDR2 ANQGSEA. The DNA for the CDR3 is TGCAGCGTTGCGGTTGGACAGGGGGCCTGGCCCGGGGAGCTGTTTTTT. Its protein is CSVAVGQGAWPGELFF.

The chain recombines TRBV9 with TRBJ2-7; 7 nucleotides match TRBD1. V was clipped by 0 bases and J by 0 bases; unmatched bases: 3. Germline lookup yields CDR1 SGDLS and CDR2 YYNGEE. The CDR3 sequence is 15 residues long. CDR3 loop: CASSVGDSRSYEQYF. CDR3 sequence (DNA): TGTGCCAGCAGCGTAGGGGACAGCCGCTCCTACGAGCAGTACTTC.

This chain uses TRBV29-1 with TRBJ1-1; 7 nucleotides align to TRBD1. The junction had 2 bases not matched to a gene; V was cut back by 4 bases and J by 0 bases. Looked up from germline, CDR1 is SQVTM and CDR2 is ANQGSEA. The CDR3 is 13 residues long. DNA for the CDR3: TGCAGCGTTGGGACAGGTCTGAACACTGAAGCTTTCTTT. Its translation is CSVGTGLNTEAFF.

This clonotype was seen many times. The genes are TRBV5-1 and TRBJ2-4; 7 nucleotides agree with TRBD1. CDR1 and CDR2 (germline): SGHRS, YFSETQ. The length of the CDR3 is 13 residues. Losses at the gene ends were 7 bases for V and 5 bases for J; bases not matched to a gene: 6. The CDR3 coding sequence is TGCGCCAGCTCCAACACAGGGGAAAACATTCAGTACTTC. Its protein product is CASSNTGENIQYF.

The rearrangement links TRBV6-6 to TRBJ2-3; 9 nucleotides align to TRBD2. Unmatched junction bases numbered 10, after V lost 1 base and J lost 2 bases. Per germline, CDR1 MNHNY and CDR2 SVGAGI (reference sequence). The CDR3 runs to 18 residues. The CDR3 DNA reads TGTGCCAGCAGTTACTTGCCCCGACTAGCGGAGACCACAGATACGCAGTATTTT. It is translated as CASSYLPRLAETTDTQYF.

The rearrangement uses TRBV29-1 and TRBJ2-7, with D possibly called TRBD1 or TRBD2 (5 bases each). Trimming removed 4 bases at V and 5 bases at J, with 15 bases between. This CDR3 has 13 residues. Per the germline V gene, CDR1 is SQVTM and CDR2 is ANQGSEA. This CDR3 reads CSVGGGGWNEQYF. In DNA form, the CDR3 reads TGCAGCGTTGGGGGTGGGGGATGGAACGAGCAGTACTTC.

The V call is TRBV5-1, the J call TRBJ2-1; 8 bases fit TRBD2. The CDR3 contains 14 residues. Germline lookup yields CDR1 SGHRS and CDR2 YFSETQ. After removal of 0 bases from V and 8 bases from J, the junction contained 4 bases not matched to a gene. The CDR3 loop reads CASSLAGGVYEQFF. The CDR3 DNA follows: TGCGCCAGCAGCTTGGCGGGAGGGGTATATGAGCAGTTCTTC.

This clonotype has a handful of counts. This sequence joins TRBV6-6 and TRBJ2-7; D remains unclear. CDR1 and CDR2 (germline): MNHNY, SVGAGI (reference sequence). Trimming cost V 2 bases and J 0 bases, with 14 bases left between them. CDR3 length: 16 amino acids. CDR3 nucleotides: TGTGCCAGCAGTTACACGACCAGGACCAGCTCCTACGAGCAGTACTTC. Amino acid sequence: CASSYTTRTSSYEQYF.

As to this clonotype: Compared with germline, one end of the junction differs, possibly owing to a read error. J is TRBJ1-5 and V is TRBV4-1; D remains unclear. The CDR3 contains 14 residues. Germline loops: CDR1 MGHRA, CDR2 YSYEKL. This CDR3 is CTSSQGPGPEPQHF. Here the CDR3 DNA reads TGCACCAGCAGCCAAGGTCCTGGGCCCGAGCCCCAGCATTTT.